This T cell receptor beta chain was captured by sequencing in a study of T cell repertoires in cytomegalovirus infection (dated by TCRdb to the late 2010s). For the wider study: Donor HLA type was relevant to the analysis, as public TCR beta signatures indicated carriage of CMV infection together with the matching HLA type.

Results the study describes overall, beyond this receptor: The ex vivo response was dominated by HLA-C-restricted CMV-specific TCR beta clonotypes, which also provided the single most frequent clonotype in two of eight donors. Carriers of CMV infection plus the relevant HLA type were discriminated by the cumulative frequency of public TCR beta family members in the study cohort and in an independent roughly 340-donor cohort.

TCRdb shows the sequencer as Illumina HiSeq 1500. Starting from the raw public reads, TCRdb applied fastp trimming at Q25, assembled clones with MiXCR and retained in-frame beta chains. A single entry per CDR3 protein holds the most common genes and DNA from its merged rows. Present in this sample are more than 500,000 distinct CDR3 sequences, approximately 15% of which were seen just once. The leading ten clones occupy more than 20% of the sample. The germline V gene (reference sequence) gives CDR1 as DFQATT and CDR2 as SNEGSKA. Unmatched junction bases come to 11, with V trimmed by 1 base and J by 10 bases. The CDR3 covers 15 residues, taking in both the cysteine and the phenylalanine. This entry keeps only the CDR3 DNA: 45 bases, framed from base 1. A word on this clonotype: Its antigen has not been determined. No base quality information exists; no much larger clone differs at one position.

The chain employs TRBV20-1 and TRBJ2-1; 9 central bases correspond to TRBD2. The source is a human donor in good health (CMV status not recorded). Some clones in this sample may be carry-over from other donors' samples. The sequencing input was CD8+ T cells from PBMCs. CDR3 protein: CSARVLVAGVWEQFF. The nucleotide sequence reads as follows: TGCAGTGCTAGAGTTCTGGTAGCGGGGGTATGGGAGCAGTTCTTC.